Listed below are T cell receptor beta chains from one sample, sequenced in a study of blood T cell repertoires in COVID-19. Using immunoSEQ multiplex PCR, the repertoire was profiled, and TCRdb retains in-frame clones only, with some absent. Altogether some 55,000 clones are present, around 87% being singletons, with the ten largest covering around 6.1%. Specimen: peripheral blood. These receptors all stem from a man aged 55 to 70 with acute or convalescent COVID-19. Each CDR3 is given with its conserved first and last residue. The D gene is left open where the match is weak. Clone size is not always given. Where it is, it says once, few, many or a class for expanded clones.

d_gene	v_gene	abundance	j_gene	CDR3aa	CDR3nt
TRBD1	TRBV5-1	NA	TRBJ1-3	CASSSGQGDTGNTIYF	TGCGCCAGCAGCTCCGGACAGGGGGACACTGGAAACACCATATATTTT
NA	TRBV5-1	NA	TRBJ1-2	CASSLAGLGGYTF	TGCGCCAGCAGCTTGGCGGGGTTAGGTGGCTACACCTTC
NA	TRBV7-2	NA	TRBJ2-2	CASSLVADYTGELFF	TGTGCCAGCAGCTTAGTGGCTGACTACACCGGGGAGCTGTTTTTT
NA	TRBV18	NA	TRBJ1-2	CASSPSGFNYGYTF	TGTGCCAGCTCACCTTCAGGGTTCAACTATGGCTACACCTTC
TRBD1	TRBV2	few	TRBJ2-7	CASSSGTGREQYF	TGTGCCAGCAGCTCCGGGACAGGGCGCGAGCAGTACTTC
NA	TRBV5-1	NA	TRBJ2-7	CASSLSTGGGEQYF	TGCGCCAGCAGCTTGTCAACAGGGGGGGGCGAGCAGTACTTC
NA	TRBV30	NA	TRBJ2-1	CATRDYNEQFF	TGTGCCACCCGGGACTACAATGAGCAGTTCTTC
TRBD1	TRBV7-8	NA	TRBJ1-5	CASSATGGNQPQHF	TGTGCCAGCAGCGCGACAGGGGGCAATCAGCCCCAGCATTTT
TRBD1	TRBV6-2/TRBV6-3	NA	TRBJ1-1	CASSYRGPRTEAFF	TGTGCCAGCAGTTACAGGGGGCCGAGGACTGAAGCTTTCTTT
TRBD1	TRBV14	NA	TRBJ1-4	CASSLPIGTGNEKLFF	TGTGCCAGCAGCCTTCCTATTGGGACAGGCAATGAAAAACTGTTTTTT
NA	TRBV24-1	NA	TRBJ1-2	CATNDKGGYGYTF	TGTGCCACCAATGACAAAGGAGGCTATGGCTACACCTTC
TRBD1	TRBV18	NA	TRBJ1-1	CASSPIRQGGTEAFF	TGTGCCAGCTCACCAATCCGACAGGGAGGCACTGAAGCTTTCTTT